A selection of T cell receptor beta chains follows, all from one sample in a study of control samples from healthy donors and cancer patients. Measured with immunoSEQ multiplex PCR; TCRdb has only the in-frame clones, and not every one. The sample holds around 130,000 clones, around nine tenths seen once. The sample consisted of blood. The receptors shown here come from a man aged 25 to 40 in good health. The CDR3 runs from the conserved cysteine through the conserved F or W. Each record gives: clone size, J gene, V gene, D gene, CDR3 DNA, CDR3 protein. The D gene is left open where the match is weak. The size entry is marked missing in some rows and otherwise reads once, few, many or a size class.

>.|TRBJ2-1|TRBV13|.
TGTGCCAGCAGGTTTTACAATGAGCAGTTCTTC
CASRFYNEQFF
>once|TRBJ2-5|TRBV2|.
TGTGCCAGCAGTGGGCAGGGGAGGGCGGAGACCCAGTACTTC
CASSGQGRAETQYF
>.|TRBJ1-4|TRBV18|TRBD1
TGTGCCAGCTCACCCCGGGACAGCCGACCTGAAAAACTGTTTTTT
CASSPRDSRPEKLFF
>.|TRBJ1-5|TRBV2|.
TGTGCCAGCAGTGATCGGGCAGAGGATCAGCCCCAGCATTTT
CASSDRAEDQPQHF
>.|TRBJ2-3|TRBV14|TRBD1
TGTGCCAGCAGTCGTTACAGGGGGCGGACAGATACGCAGTATTTT
CASSRYRGRTDTQYF
>few|TRBJ1-1|TRBV5-1|.
TGCGCCAGCACCATACAGCAGAACACTGAAGCTTTCTTT
CASTIQQNTEAFF
>.|TRBJ1-1|TRBV9|.
TGTGCCAGCAGCGGTCTGTCAGGACCCTACACTGAAGCTTTCTTT
CASSGLSGPYTEAFF
>.|TRBJ1-2|TRBV2|.
TGTGCCAGCAGTGAAGATACGACAGGCACCTCTAACTATGGCTACACCTTC
CASSEDTTGTSNYGYTF
>.|TRBJ1-2|TRBV4-1|.
TGCGCCACCAGCCAAGGGTGGGGGGGACTGGGTGAAGGCTACACCTTC
CATSQGWGGLGEGYTF
>.|TRBJ1-3|TRBV7-9|.
TGTGCCAGCAGCTTAGCGGGTCGCGACTCTGGAAACACCATATATTTT
CASSLAGRDSGNTIYF
>once|TRBJ2-3|TRBV7-9|.
TGTGCCAGCAGCCAAACGGCAGATACGCAGTATTTT
CASSQTADTQYF
>.|TRBJ1-2|TRBV6-1|TRBD1
TGTGCCAGCAGTGAGACAGGGGGCGCCGGCTATGGCTACACCTTC
CASSETGGAGYGYTF
>.|TRBJ1-5|TRBV2|TRBD1
TGTGCCAGTACGGGACAGGGGGCTTCGAATCAGCCCCAGCATTTT
CASTGQGASNQPQHF
>.|TRBJ1-2|TRBV7-9|.
TGTGCCAGCAGTCGCAGGGAGAGCTATGGCTACACCTTC
CASSRRESYGYTF
>.|TRBJ1-2|TRBV7-2|.
TGTGCCAGCAGCTTAGGGGGCGTCCTTGGGAGCGGCTACACCTTC
CASSLGGVLGSGYTF
>.|TRBJ1-5|TRBV6-5|TRBD1
TGTGCCAGCAGTTACTCATGGGACAGGAATTGGCCCCAGCATTTT
CASSYSWDRNWPQHF
>.|TRBJ1-2|TRBV11-2|.
TGTGCCAGCAGCTTCGGGAACTATGGCTACACCTTC
CASSFGNYGYTF
>.|TRBJ1-2|TRBV12-3/TRBV12-4|.
TGTGCCAGCAGTTTAGGTCGGGGAGGCTACACCTTC
CASSLGRGGYTF
>once|TRBJ2-5|TRBV5-1|.
TGCGCCAGCAGCTCGTTCTTGGAGACCCAGTACTTC
CASSSFLETQYF
>.|TRBJ1-4|TRBV24-1|.
TGTGCCACCAGCCCCGGGGACTACAATGAAAAACTGTTTTTT
CATSPGDYNEKLFF
>.|TRBJ1-2|TRBV10-3|.
TGTGCCATCAGTGACTCAGACGGGAGTAGTTATGGCTACACCTTC
CAISDSDGSSYGYTF
>.|TRBJ2-3|TRBV2|TRBD2
TGTGCCAGCAGAGCCGTCATACTAGCGGGGGGGAGCACAGATACGCAGTATTTT
CASRAVILAGGSTDTQYF
>.|TRBJ1-1|TRBV5-8|.
TGTGCCAGCATCCCGACGGCCATGAACACTGAAGCTTTCTTT
CASIPTAMNTEAFF
>.|TRBJ1-6|TRBV5-8|.
TGTGCCAGCAGCTTGCTCTCGGGGCGGAATTCACCCCTCCACTTT
CASSLLSGRNSPLHF
>.|TRBJ1-2|TRBV7-9|.
TGTGCCAGCAGGGGGGGACAAAGGAACAGTCCGGGCTACACCTTC
CASRGGQRNSPGYTF
>.|TRBJ2-2|TRBV3-1/TRBV3-2|TRBD1
TGTGCCAGCAGCCAACTAGGACAGGGGCCCAACACCGGGGAGCTGTTTTTT
CASSQLGQGPNTGELFF
>once|TRBJ1-2|TRBV10-2|.
TGCGCCAGCAGTGAGTCTGGGGTCGGCTACACCTTC
CASSESGVGYTF
>few|TRBJ1-1|TRBV11-3|.
TGTGCCAGCAGCCTGGATCTATTTAGTGGGGGGAACACTGAAGCTTTCTTT
CASSLDLFSGGNTEAFF
>.|TRBJ1-1|TRBV6-2/TRBV6-3|.
TGTGCCAGCAGTTTCGGGCAGGGAGGCGCTTTCTTT
CASSFGQGGAFF
>.|TRBJ2-3|TRBV29-1|.
TGCAGCGTTGCCCTCACAGGTTCGGCGGCAGATACGCAGTATTTT
CSVALTGSAADTQYF
>.|TRBJ2-3|TRBV6-2/TRBV6-3|TRBD2
TGTGCCAGCAGTCCCTATCTAGCGGGGGGGCGTCCAGATACGCAGTATTTT
CASSPYLAGGRPDTQYF
>.|TRBJ1-1|TRBV27|.
TGTGCCAGCAGCGCAAACACGGTGGCAGGCACTGAAGCTTTCTTT
CASSANTVAGTEAFF
>.|TRBJ1-1|TRBV29-1|.
TGCAGCGTCCAGACCCTTATGAACACTGAAGCTTTCTTT
CSVQTLMNTEAFF
>once|TRBJ2-3|TRBV5-6|.
TGTGCCAGCAGCGAGGGAGATAGGACAGATACGCAGTATTTT
CASSEGDRTDTQYF
>.|TRBJ1-1|TRBV5-1|.
TGCGCCAGCAGCTTGGACGGATACTCGAACACTGAAGCTTTCTTT
CASSLDGYSNTEAFF
>.|TRBJ1-4|TRBV9|TRBD1
TGTGCCAGCAGCGTAGTTGGACAGGGAGAGGAAAAACTGTTTTTT
CASSVVGQGEEKLFF
>once|TRBJ2-1|TRBV9|TRBD2
TGTGCCAGCAGCACACGGAGTAGCGGGGGGCCTGCCTACAATGAGCAGTTCTTC
CASSTRSSGGPAYNEQFF
>.|TRBJ2-5|TRBV7-3|TRBD2
TGTGCCAGCAGCTCGGGACTAGCTGGGGGGGAGACCCAGTACTTC
CASSSGLAGGETQYF
>.|TRBJ1-5|TRBV6-1|.
TGTGCCAGCAGTGAATACCCGAGTTTTAATAGCAATCAGCCCCAGCATTTT
CASSEYPSFNSNQPQHF
>.|TRBJ2-5|TRBV7-2|TRBD1
TGTGCCAGCAGCCAGACACTGGGACAGGGCGAAGAGACCCAGTACTTC
CASSQTLGQGEETQYF
>.|TRBJ1-1|TRBV29-1|.
TGCAGCGTTGGGACACAGGGTTTAAGCACTGAAGCTTTCTTT
CSVGTQGLSTEAFF
>.|TRBJ2-6|TRBV5-4|TRBD2
TGTGCCAGCAGCTTTTCTAGCGGGGGGGCAATGTACGGGGCCAACGTCCTGACTTTC
CASSFSSGGAMYGANVLTF
>.|TRBJ1-4|TRBV5-1|.
TGCGCCAGCAGCTTGGAGGGGCGTAAGGAAAAACTGTTTTTT
CASSLEGRKEKLFF
>.|TRBJ1-2|TRBV7-2|TRBD1
TGTGCCAGCAGCCTCGGGACAGTTGATGGCTACACCTTC
CASSLGTVDGYTF
>.|TRBJ2-7|TRBV2|.
TGTGCCAGCAGTGGAGCAGACTACGAGCAGTACTTC
CASSGADYEQYF